A selection of T cell receptor beta chains follows, all from one sample in a study of low-dose radiotherapy and immunotherapy resistance in tumors. TCRdb reprocessed the reads with MiXCR, giving one entry per CDR3 protein. The sample lists some 88,000 distinct CDR3 sequences, more than 7.5% occurring once. Sample: PBMCs, taken before treatment. Every receptor here comes from a male donor with prostate cancer. CDR3s include the opening cysteine and the closing phenylalanine or tryptophan. A D gene is named only where the DNA matches it firmly. Clone size appears in some rows only: once, few, many, or a class for an expanded clone.

V: TRBV7-2
size: many
J: TRBJ1-6
D: NA
CDR3: CASRPAGDSPLHF
DNA: TGTGCCAGCAGACCGGCAGGGGATTCACCCCTCCACTTT

V: TRBV28
size: many
J: TRBJ2-1
D: TRBD2
CDR3: CASSQAPSGSVNEQFF
DNA: TGTGCCAGCAGTCAGGCCCCTAGCGGGAGTGTCAATGAGCAGTTCTTC

V: TRBV27
size: few
J: TRBJ2-7
D: NA
CDR3: CASSFGVSYEQYF
DNA: TGTGCCAGCAGTTTCGGGGTCTCCTACGAGCAGTACTTC

V: TRBV4-3
size: many
J: TRBJ2-1
D: NA
CDR3: CASSQRQTSNNEQFF
DNA: TGCGCCAGCAGCCAACGACAAACTAGTAACAATGAGCAGTTCTTC

V: TRBV9
size: many
J: TRBJ2-1
D: TRBD2
CDR3: CASSPGTSGIYNEQFF
DNA: TGTGCCAGCAGCCCCGGGACTAGCGGGATATACAATGAGCAGTTCTTC

V: TRBV28
size: many
J: TRBJ2-7
D: TRBD1
CDR3: CASLPSQGQSYEQYF
DNA: TGTGCCAGCCTCCCATCTCAGGGACAGTCGTACGAGCAGTACTTC

V: TRBV5-1
size: many
J: TRBJ2-1
D: TRBD1
CDR3: CASSLTGDHEQFF
DNA: TGCGCCAGCAGCTTGACAGGGGATCATGAGCAGTTCTTC

V: TRBV11-2
size: many
J: TRBJ1-6
D: NA
CDR3: CASSRGAGSPLHF
DNA: TGTGCCAGCAGCCGAGGGGCGGGTTCACCCCTCCACTTT

V: TRBV10-3
size: many
J: TRBJ2-5
D: TRBD2
CDR3: CAISDLLAGGPGQETQYF
DNA: TGTGCCATCAGTGATCTTTTAGCGGGAGGGCCGGGGCAAGAGACCCAGTACTTC

V: TRBV29-1
size: many
J: TRBJ1-5
D: NA
CDR3: CSAGEGWGDQPQHF
DNA: TGCAGCGCCGGAGAGGGTTGGGGGGATCAGCCCCAGCATTTT

V: TRBV7-2
size: many
J: TRBJ2-5
D: NA
CDR3: CASSQGGGKETQYF
DNA: TGTGCCAGCAGCCAAGGTGGCGGAAAAGAGACCCAGTACTTC

V: TRBV5-1
size: NA
J: TRBJ1-1
D: NA
CDR3: CASSLAGQNTEAFF
DNA: TGCGCCAGCAGCTTGGCGGGACAGAACACTGAAGCTTTCTTT

V: TRBV7-2
size: many
J: TRBJ2-2
D: TRBD2
CDR3: CASSPRLAGGSTGELFF
DNA: TGTGCCAGCAGCCCCAGACTAGCGGGAGGTAGCACCGGGGAGCTGTTTTTT

V: TRBV5-1
size: many
J: TRBJ2-2
D: NA
CDR3: CASSLPAGNTGELFF
DNA: TGCGCCAGCAGCTTGCCAGCGGGGAACACCGGGGAGCTGTTTTTT

V: TRBV18
size: many
J: TRBJ2-7
D: TRBD1
CDR3: CASSPFTGESYEQYF
DNA: TGTGCCAGCTCACCATTCACAGGGGAGTCCTACGAGCAGTACTTC

V: TRBV9
size: many
J: TRBJ2-3
D: NA
CDR3: CASSVLPSSTDTQYF
DNA: TGTGCCAGCAGCGTACTTCCATCGAGCACAGATACGCAGTATTTT

V: TRBV10-3
size: many
J: TRBJ2-2
D: TRBD2
CDR3: CAISEVGSSGNTGELFF
DNA: TGTGCCATCAGTGAAGTAGGGTCTAGCGGAAACACCGGGGAGCTGTTTTTT

V: TRBV28
size: many
J: TRBJ2-5
D: NA
CDR3: CASYLAGGETQYF
DNA: TGTGCCAGCTATCTCGCGGGCGGTGAGACCCAGTACTTC

V: TRBV7-8
size: many
J: TRBJ2-5
D: TRBD2
CDR3: CASSPGRLAVQETQYF
DNA: TGTGCCAGCAGCCCTGGCCGGCTAGCGGTCCAAGAGACCCAGTACTTC

V: TRBV29-1
size: many
J: TRBJ2-1
D: TRBD2
CDR3: CSGAGGGPSYEQFF
DNA: TGCAGCGGGGCTGGGGGAGGGCCCTCGTATGAGCAGTTCTTC

V: TRBV23-1
size: many
J: TRBJ2-7
D: NA
CDR3: CASSQLFVQGSSYEQYF
DNA: TGCGCCAGCAGTCAATTATTCGTTCAGGGAAGCTCCTACGAGCAGTACTTC

V: TRBV12-3/TRBV12-4
size: NA
J: TRBJ2-1
D: TRBD2
CDR3: CASTPYSSGSRHEQFF
DNA: TGTGCCAGCACCCCCTATTCCAGCGGGAGTCGCCATGAGCAGTTCTTC

V: TRBV7-2
size: many
J: TRBJ1-5
D: NA
CDR3: CASSPQQGSNQPQHF
DNA: TGTGCCAGCAGCCCTCAACAAGGGAGCAATCAGCCCCAGCATTTT

V: TRBV7-2
size: many
J: TRBJ2-3
D: NA
CDR3: CASSSPNTDTQYF
DNA: TGTGCCAGCAGCTCCCCCAACACAGATACGCAGTATTTT

V: TRBV27
size: few
J: TRBJ2-5
D: NA
CDR3: CASRARVQETQYF
DNA: TGTGCCAGCAGAGCCAGGGTACAAGAGACCCAGTACTTC

V: TRBV3-1
size: many
J: TRBJ1-2
D: NA
CDR3: CASSLSGGYTF
DNA: TGTGCCAGCAGTCTCTCGGGAGGCTACACCTTC

V: TRBV20-1
size: many
J: TRBJ2-5
D: NA
CDR3: CSARRLIQETQYF
DNA: TGCAGTGCTAGAAGACTGATCCAAGAGACCCAGTACTTC

V: TRBV29-1
size: many
J: TRBJ1-1
D: TRBD1
CDR3: CSVWDRGVEAFF
DNA: TGCAGCGTATGGGACAGGGGGGTCGAAGCTTTCTTT

V: TRBV19
size: many
J: TRBJ1-1
D: NA
CDR3: CASSRGYGTEAFF
DNA: TGTGCCAGTAGCCGAGGATATGGCACTGAAGCTTTCTTT

V: TRBV6-2/TRBV6-3
size: many
J: TRBJ2-1
D: NA
CDR3: CASSAGTTRGENEQFF
DNA: TGTGCCAGCAGTGCCGGGACAACTAGGGGGGAAAATGAGCAGTTCTTC

V: TRBV6-1
size: many
J: TRBJ2-1
D: NA
CDR3: CASSPDFSYNEQFF
DNA: TGTGCCAGCAGTCCAGACTTCTCCTACAATGAGCAGTTCTTC

V: TRBV5-4
size: few
J: TRBJ2-1
D: TRBD2
CDR3: CASSYIAGAYNEQFF
DNA: TGTGCCAGCAGCTATATAGCGGGAGCCTACAATGAGCAGTTCTTC

V: TRBV28
size: many
J: TRBJ2-1
D: TRBD2
CDR3: CASSTRWTSGSYNEQFF
DNA: TGTGCCAGCAGTACCCGGTGGACTAGCGGGAGTTACAATGAGCAGTTCTTC

V: TRBV11-2
size: many
J: TRBJ2-1
D: TRBD2
CDR3: CASSQTGGLAYNEQFF
DNA: TGTGCCAGCAGTCAAACGGGGGGACTAGCCTACAATGAGCAGTTCTTC

V: TRBV19
size: many
J: TRBJ2-3
D: NA
CDR3: CASSSGGTSTDTQYF
DNA: TGTGCCAGTAGTAGCGGGGGCACTAGCACAGATACGCAGTATTTT

V: TRBV27
size: many
J: TRBJ1-6
D: NA
CDR3: CASSGTGTQADSPLHF
DNA: TGTGCCAGCAGTGGCACCGGGACGCAGGCTGATTCACCCCTCCACTTT

V: TRBV6-2/TRBV6-3
size: many
J: TRBJ2-6
D: TRBD1
CDR3: CASSTQGAGANVLTF
DNA: TGTGCCAGCAGCACACAGGGGGCTGGGGCCAACGTCCTGACTTTC

V: TRBV6-1
size: many
J: TRBJ1-2
D: NA
CDR3: CASLLDANYGYTF
DNA: TGTGCCAGCCTGTTAGACGCTAACTATGGCTACACCTTC

V: TRBV24-1
size: many
J: TRBJ2-1
D: TRBD2
CDR3: CATSGGTSGGTYNEQFF
DNA: TGTGCCACCAGCGGGGGGACTAGCGGTGGGACCTACAATGAGCAGTTCTTC

V: TRBV28
size: NA
J: TRBJ2-7
D: TRBD1
CDR3: CASSADRIRYEQYF
DNA: TGTGCCAGCAGTGCGGACAGGATAAGATACGAGCAGTACTTC

V: TRBV28
size: many
J: TRBJ1-4
D: NA
CDR3: CASSLGEKLFF
DNA: TGTGCCAGCAGTTTGGGTGAAAAACTGTTTTTT

V: TRBV29-1
size: NA
J: TRBJ2-7
D: NA
CDR3: CVSGTFYEQYF
DNA: TGCGTAAGCGGAACCTTTTACGAGCAGTACTTC

V: TRBV27
size: few
J: TRBJ1-5
D: NA
CDR3: CASSRISSGASSNQPQHF
DNA: TGTGCCAGCAGTCGGATTAGTTCAGGGGCTAGTAGCAATCAGCCCCAGCATTTT

V: TRBV27
size: many
J: TRBJ2-1
D: TRBD2
CDR3: CASSSGGAKGEQFF
DNA: TGTGCCAGCAGTTCCGGGGGGGCCAAGGGTGAGCAGTTCTTC

V: TRBV30
size: many
J: TRBJ2-1
D: TRBD2
CDR3: CAWSWRRLAGSNEQFF
DNA: TGTGCCTGGAGTTGGAGGCGGCTAGCGGGAAGCAATGAGCAGTTCTTC

V: TRBV6-5
size: many
J: TRBJ2-2
D: NA
CDR3: CASSYSPRELPGELFF
DNA: TGTGCCAGCAGTTACTCGCCGAGAGAACTTCCCGGGGAGCTGTTTTTT

V: TRBV7-2
size: many
J: TRBJ2-6
D: TRBD2
CDR3: CASSPRTSGRTGANVLTF
DNA: TGTGCCAGCAGCCCTCGGACTAGCGGGAGGACTGGGGCCAACGTCCTGACTTTC

V: TRBV7-8
size: many
J: TRBJ2-7
D: NA
CDR3: CASSRGQSSSYEQYF
DNA: TGTGCCAGCAGCCGCGGACAGTCGAGCTCCTACGAGCAGTACTTC

V: TRBV7-2
size: many
J: TRBJ2-7
D: TRBD1
CDR3: CASSSRTGERTYEQYF
DNA: TGTGCCAGCAGCTCCAGGACAGGGGAGAGGACCTACGAGCAGTACTTC

V: TRBV29-1
size: many
J: TRBJ2-1
D: TRBD1
CDR3: CSVEGTGEGLLTQFF
DNA: TGCAGCGTTGAAGGTACAGGGGAAGGGCTCTTGACGCAGTTCTTC

V: TRBV29-1
size: many
J: TRBJ1-2
D: TRBD1
CDR3: CSVATGLGYTF
DNA: TGCAGCGTAGCGACAGGGCTGGGCTACACCTTC

V: TRBV6-2/TRBV6-3
size: many
J: TRBJ2-2
D: TRBD1
CDR3: CASSQGSGTGTTGELFF
DNA: TGTGCCAGCAGTCAAGGGTCCGGGACAGGGACCACCGGGGAGCTGTTTTTT

V: TRBV19
size: many
J: TRBJ2-1
D: NA
CDR3: CASRGPGSSYNEQFF
DNA: TGTGCCAGTAGGGGCCCAGGTAGCTCCTACAATGAGCAGTTCTTC

V: TRBV5-5
size: few
J: TRBJ1-2
D: NA
CDR3: CASGRANYGYTF
DNA: TGTGCCAGCGGGAGGGCTAACTATGGCTACACCTTC